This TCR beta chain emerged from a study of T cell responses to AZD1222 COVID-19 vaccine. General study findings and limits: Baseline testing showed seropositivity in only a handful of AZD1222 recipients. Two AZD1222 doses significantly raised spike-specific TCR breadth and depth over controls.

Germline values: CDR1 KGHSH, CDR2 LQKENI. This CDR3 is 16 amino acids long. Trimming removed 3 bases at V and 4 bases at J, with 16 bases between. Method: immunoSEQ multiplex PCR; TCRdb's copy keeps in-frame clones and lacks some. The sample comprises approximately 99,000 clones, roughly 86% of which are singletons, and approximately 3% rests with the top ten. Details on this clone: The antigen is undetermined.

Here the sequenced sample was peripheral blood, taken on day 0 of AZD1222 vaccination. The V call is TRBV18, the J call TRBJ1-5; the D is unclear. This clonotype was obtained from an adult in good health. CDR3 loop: CASSPNSGGNNQPQHF. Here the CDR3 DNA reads TGTGCCAGCTCACCTAATTCGGGAGGGAATAATCAGCCCCAGCATTTT.